One and the same sample provided the 30 T cell receptor beta chains below, sequenced in a study. TCRdb called the RT-PCR reads again in MiXCR, with one record for every CDR3 protein. The sample lists about 700,000 distinct CDR3 sequences, 12% to 15% occurring once. Sequenced: memory CD4+ T cells from blood. These receptor sequences come from a female donor in good health, serving as a healthy control.

The chain couples TRBV7-2 to TRBJ2-7, with TRBD2 matching over 11 bases. CDR3 length: 15 amino acids. The germline V gene encodes CDR1 SGHTA and CDR2 FQGNSA. The junction had 5 bases not matched to a gene; V was cut back by 5 bases and J by 2 bases. CDR3 in amino acids: CASSTQLAGAYEQYF. Written as DNA, the CDR3 is TGTGCCAGCAGCACACAACTAGCGGGGGCCTACGAGCAGTACTTC.

This clonotype showed up just a few times. This sequence joins TRBV28 and TRBJ2-1, with TRBD2 matching over 13 bases. After removal of 6 bases from V and 9 bases from J, the junction contained 2 bases not matched to a gene. This CDR3 is built from 13 residues. The germline gives CDR1 MDHEN, CDR2 SYDVKM. CDR3 DNA: TGTGCCAGCAGACTAGCGGGGGGGAGTGAGCAGTTCTTC. Amino acid sequence: CASRLAGGSEQFF. The variable domain in full, with the rest retrieved from reference TRBV28 and TRBJ2-1, is DVKVTQSSRYLVKRTGEKVFLECVQDMDHENMFWYRQDPGLGLRLIYFSYDVKMKEKGDIPEGYSVSREKKERFSLILESASTNQTSMYLCASRLAGGSEQFFGPGTRLTVL.

The chain employs TRBV28 and TRBJ1-5; D unclear. With 8 bases removed from V and 3 bases from J, the gap between germline ends came to 11 bases. CDR3 size: 13 residues. Germline V CDR1 and CDR2: MDHEN, SYDVKM. CDR3 residues: CASAQGPNQPQHF. CDR3 nucleotide sequence: TGTGCCAGCGCTCAAGGACCCAATCAGCCCCAGCATTTT.

This clonotype was detected many times. This chain links TRBV6-1 with TRBJ1-2, with TRBD1 identical over 9 bases. Trimming removed 2 bases from V and 8 bases from J; junction bases left unmatched: 18. The CDR3 extends over 18 amino acids. Germline CDR1 is MNHNS and CDR2 is SASEGT. The CDR3 DNA is TGTGCCAGCAGTGAAATCGGCCTCGGCTGGGACAGGGTCGTAGGCTACACCTTC. Its protein product is CASSEIGLGWDRVVGYTF.

This chain uses TRBV5-5 with TRBJ1-5; 9 nucleotides agree with TRBD1. V was pared by 4 bases and J by 3 bases, with 5 bases of the junction left unmatched. The CDR3 spans 15 residues. The germline V gene encodes CDR1 SGHKS and CDR2 YYEKEE (reference sequence). CDR3 amino acids: CASSGGQGINQPQHF. Here the CDR3 DNA reads TGTGCCAGCAGCGGGGGACAGGGCATCAATCAGCCCCAGCATTTT.

At least ten counts were recorded for this clonotype. V and J are TRBV9 and TRBJ1-2, with 8 nucleotides matching TRBD1. Germline CDR1 SGDLS, CDR2 YYNGEE. V was clipped by 0 bases and J by 5 bases; unmatched bases: 9. This CDR3 is 16 amino acids long. The CDR3 DNA is TGTGCCAGCAGCGTAGACCCGACAGGGGTAAGATATGGCTACACCTTC. This gives the protein CASSVDPTGVRYGYTF.

This clonotype came up a few times. The chain employs TRBV7-8 and TRBJ2-2; D is unresolved. Germline values: CDR1 SGHVS, CDR2 FQNEAQ. The V and J ends lost 2 bases and 6 bases respectively, with 16 bases between them. This CDR3 is built from 16 residues. The CDR3 bases are TGTGCCAGCAGCTTACCGGCGATAGGCATGGCCGGGGAGCTGTTTTTT. Its translation is CASSLPAIGMAGELFF.

This clonotype occurred a few times. The V call is TRBV28, the J call TRBJ1-1; D is uncertain. Per the germline V gene, CDR1 is MDHEN and CDR2 is SYDVKM. Trimming took off 1 base at V and 1 base at J, with 7 bases between the two ends. The CDR3 has 14 residues. The DNA of the CDR3 is TGTGCCAGCAGTTTATTCTCCGGGAACACTGAAGCTTTCTTT. It encodes CASSLFSGNTEAFF.

This clonotype was seen a handful of times. CDR3 nucleotide sequence: TGTGCCAGCAGCTACGACAGGGGGGCGAGCGGCTACACCTTC. It specifies CASSYDRGASGYTF. J is TRBJ1-2 and V is TRBV5-6, with 9 nucleotides matching TRBD1. The junction had 8 bases not matched to a gene; V was cut back by 3 bases and J by 8 bases. Germline values: CDR1 SGHDT, CDR2 YYEEEE. This CDR3 has 14 amino acids.

This chain joins TRBV27 and TRBJ2-3; D remains ambiguous. The CDR3 is 12 amino acids. V lost 8 bases to trimming and J lost 8 bases, with 14 bases between them. Germline CDR1 reads MNHEY; CDR2 reads SMNVEV (reference sequence). The DNA for the CDR3 is TGTGCCAGCCGCCCTTCGACGGGTACGCAGTATTTT. Its protein product is CASRPSTGTQYF.

The table lists this clonotype with a few counts. CDR3 protein: CASTTGSLYNEQFF. As DNA, the CDR3 is TGTGCCAGCACCACCGGGAGTTTATACAATGAGCAGTTCTTC. This chain uses TRBV12-3 or TRBV12-4 with TRBJ2-1; D possibly corresponds to TRBD2 (6 bases). The length of the CDR3 is 14 residues. The V and J ends lost 7 bases and 4 bases respectively, with 14 bases between them.

This chain connects TRBV7-2 to TRBJ2-5; D gene ambiguous. This CDR3 has 14 residues. Deletions cut 0 bases from V and 4 bases from J, with 9 bases between. CDR1 is SGHTA and CDR2 is FQGNSA in the germline V gene. CDR3 loop: CASSLARAAETQYF. CDR3 sequence (DNA): TGTGCCAGCAGCTTAGCTCGGGCGGCAGAGACCCAGTACTTC. The entire variable domain, with the rest obtained from reference TRBV7-2 and TRBJ2-5, is as follows: GAGVSQSPSNKVTEKGKDVELRCDPISGHTALYWYRQSLGQGLEFLIYFQGNSAPDKSGLPSDRFSAERTGGSVSTLTIQRTQQEDSAVYLCASSLARAAETQYFGPGTRLLVL.

The V gene is TRBV18, the J gene TRBJ1-1; TRBD1 matches 8 bases. The CDR3 runs 16 residues. Germline V lookup: CDR1 KGHSH, CDR2 LQKENI. Trimming took 3 bases from V and 1 from J; bases not matched to a gene: 7. As DNA, the CDR3 is TGTGCCAGCTCACCGGGGAGAGGACAGGGGAACACTGAAGCTTTCTTT. Its translation is CASSPGRGQGNTEAFF.

The chain recombines TRBV6-5 with TRBJ2-7, with unresolved D. The CDR3 is 15 amino acids. Trimming shortened V by 0 bases and J by 2 bases, and 11 bases separated the two germline ends. Germline V gene sequence: CDR1 MNHEY, CDR2 SVGAGI. Here the CDR3 reads CASSYSVMGTYEQYF. CDR3 in DNA: TGTGCCAGCAGTTACTCCGTGATGGGAACCTACGAGCAGTACTTC.

The V gene is TRBV9, the J gene TRBJ1-1; 10 nucleotides line up with TRBD1. CDR1 SGDLS and CDR2 YYNGEE come from the germline V gene. The V gene end was trimmed by 0 bases and the J gene end by 5 bases; junction bases not matched to a gene: 10. CDR3 size: 17 residues. CDR3: CASSVDPLVDRGTEAFF. In nucleotides, the CDR3 is TGTGCCAGCAGCGTAGACCCCCTCGTGGACAGGGGGACTGAAGCTTTCTTT.

The genes are TRBV7-2 and TRBJ1-1; weak D call: TRBD1 (6 bases). This CDR3 is built from 13 residues. The germline V gene has CDR1 SGHTA and CDR2 FQGNSA. Trimming shortened V by 7 bases and J by 8 bases, and 17 bases separated the two germline ends. CDR3 residues: CASTDRIAREAFF. As DNA, the CDR3 is TGTGCCAGCACCGACAGGATCGCGCGGGAAGCTTTCTTT. The full variable domain, rest sourced from reference TRBV7-2 and TRBJ1-1, is GAGVSQSPSNKVTEKGKDVELRCDPISGHTALYWYRQSLGQGLEFLIYFQGNSAPDKSGLPSDRFSAERTGGSVSTLTIQRTQQEDSAVYLCASTDRIAREAFFGQGTRLTVV.

The sample holds a few counts of this clonotype. The chain combines TRBV18 with TRBJ1-1; D is undetermined. With 0 bases removed from V and 3 bases from J, the gap between germline ends came to 5 bases. Per the germline V gene, CDR1 is KGHSH and CDR2 is LQKENI. CDR3 length: 13 amino acids. DNA of the CDR3: TGTGCCAGCTCACCACCGGTAGACACTGAAGCTTTCTTT. Protein: CASSPPVDTEAFF.

This rearrangement joins TRBV28 to TRBJ1-4, with 7 bases identical to TRBD1. Germline V CDR1 and CDR2: MDHEN, SYDVKM. The J segment lost 3 bases and the V segment lost 4 bases, leaving 8 bases of the junction unmatched. The CDR3 has 16 amino acids. The CDR3 is CASSYQGGSPNEKLFF. The CDR3 nucleotides read TGTGCCAGCAGTTATCAGGGGGGGTCTCCTAATGAAAAACTGTTTTTT.

The rearrangement uses TRBV29-1 and TRBJ1-2, with 7 bases aligning to TRBD1. Germline assignment: CDR1 SQVTM and CDR2 ANQGSEA. The CDR3 contains 10 residues. The trim removed 6 bases at V and 5 bases at J, leaving 0 bases unmatched. The CDR3 region has the DNA TGCAGCGTACAGGGGTATGGCTACACCTTC. As protein: CSVQGYGYTF.

In its sample, this clonotype was seen a few times. The chain is built from TRBV6-5 and TRBJ1-3, with 8 bases matching TRBD1. Germline values: CDR1 MNHEY, CDR2 SVGAGI. The CDR3 has 16 amino acids. V shed 6 bases and J 4 bases; nucleotides not matched to a gene: 11. CDR3: CASRTADRAGGNTIYF. The CDR3 DNA sequence: TGTGCCAGCAGGACGGCGGACAGGGCAGGAGGAAACACCATATATTTT.

This clonotype was observed many times. This chain joins TRBV11-2 and TRBJ2-5; 7 bases map to TRBD2. After removal of 0 bases from V and 5 bases from J, the junction contained 3 bases not matched to a gene. The germline gives CDR1 SGHAT, CDR2 FQNNGV. This CDR3 has 14 amino acids. CDR3 sequence (DNA): TGTGCCAGCAGCTTAGACAGGACTAGTGAGACCCAGTACTTC. Its translation: CASSLDRTSETQYF.

This clonotype was seen a few times. This chain connects TRBV20-1 to TRBJ1-3; the D is unclear. Germline V gives CDR1 DFQATT, CDR2 SNEGSKA (reference sequence). V lost 1 base, J lost 2 bases, and 18 bases lay in between. The length of the CDR3 is 17 residues. The CDR3 loop is CSARGFGYGEAGNTIYF. The DNA of the CDR3 is TGCAGTGCTAGAGGATTCGGGTATGGGGAGGCTGGAAACACCATATATTTT.

This sequence joins TRBV12-3 or TRBV12-4 and TRBJ2-5; 9 bases fit TRBD1. The CDR3 is 14 amino acids. V was pared by 5 bases and J by 5 bases, with 6 bases of the junction left unmatched. Here the CDR3 DNA reads TGTGCCAGCAGTCCTACAGGGGGCTCGGAGACCCAGTACTTC. The encoded protein is CASSPTGGSETQYF.

V and J are TRBV7-2 and TRBJ2-3, with unresolved D. Germline lookup yields CDR1 SGHTA and CDR2 FQGNSA. CDR3 length: 13 residues. The V end lost 1 base, the J end lost 7 bases, and 9 bases lay between the germline ends. CDR3 in DNA: TGTGCCAGCAGCTTAGACCCCGCGAATACGCAGTATTTT. Translating gives CASSLDPANTQYF.

The chain recombines TRBV10-2 with TRBJ2-5; 9 nucleotides agree with TRBD2. Germline V gene data show CDR1 as WSHSY and CDR2 as SAAADI. V was clipped by 7 bases and J by 5 bases; unmatched bases: 5. This CDR3 region has 13 residues. CDR3 bases: TGCGCCAGCAACTTGGCGGGAGGGGAGACCCAGTACTTC. It codes for CASNLAGGETQYF.

A word on this clonotype: One junction end does not reproduce the germline sequence, and a read error may be involved. The chain uses TRBV14 and TRBJ1-2; tentative D call: TRBD1 (5 bases). The germline V gene encodes CDR1 SGHDN and CDR2 FVKESK. The CDR3 covers 10 residues. The CDR3 protein is CASSQERDFF. Written as DNA, the CDR3 is TGTGCCAGCAGCCAAGAAAGGGACTTCTTC. Combining the CDR3 with reference TRBV14 and TRBJ1-2 gives the whole variable domain EAGVTQFPSHSVIEKGQTVTLRCDPISGHDNLYWYRRVMGKEIKFLLHFVKESKQDESGMPNNRFLAERTGGTYSTLKVQPAELEDSGVYFCASSQERDFFGSGTRLTVV.

CDR3 loop: CSARGVIRNTEAFF. In DNA, the CDR3 is TGCAGTGCTAGAGGAGTGATAAGGAACACTGAAGCTTTCTTT. The genes are TRBV20-1 and TRBJ1-1; unclear D gene. This CDR3 has 14 residues. V was trimmed by 1 base and J by 1 base, leaving 10 bases between them. Per germline, CDR1 DFQATT and CDR2 SNEGSKA (reference sequence).

Only a few counts were recorded for this clonotype. This chain links TRBV18 with TRBJ1-4, with TRBD1 identical over 9 bases. The CDR3 is 15 amino acids. With 3 bases clipped from V and 8 bases from J, the junction kept 7 bases outside the gene matches. Germline assignment: CDR1 KGHSH and CDR2 LQKENI. CDR3 amino acids: CASSPLGQGAEKLFF. The CDR3, as DNA: TGTGCCAGCTCACCGCTGGGACAGGGAGCGGAAAAACTGTTTTTT.

This clonotype was seen a handful of times. V gene TRBV10-3 combines with J gene TRBJ2-7; 7 nucleotides match TRBD2. The germline gives CDR1 ENHRY, CDR2 SYGVKD. Germline trimming cut 2 bases from V and 7 bases from J; bases unmatched to any gene: 5. The CDR3 sequence is 13 residues long. CDR3 sequence: CAISERGGLEQYF. The CDR3 DNA is TGTGCCATCAGTGAGAGGGGAGGGTTGGAGCAGTACTTC.

This clonotype was detected ten times or more. The gene calls are TRBV29-1 and TRBJ1-1, with D perhaps matching TRBD1 (5 bases). Germline assignment: CDR1 SQVTM and CDR2 ANQGSEA. V was shortened by 8 bases and J by 2 bases, with 12 bases between the two germline ends. CDR3 size: 12 residues. The CDR3 protein is CSTGGGNTEAFF. DNA of the CDR3: TGCAGCACCGGGGGGGGAAACACTGAAGCTTTCTTT. The whole variable domain, filled in from reference TRBV29-1 and TRBJ1-1, reads SAVISQKPSRDICQRGTSLTIQCQVDSQVTMMFWYRQQPGQSLTLIATANQGSEATYESGFVIDKFPISRPNLTFSTLTVSNMSPEDSSIYLCSTGGGNTEAFFGQGTRLTVV.